This paragraph covers one T cell receptor (beta chain) sequence. The source of the sample is a study of T cell changes during pregnancy in multiple sclerosis. The V gene lost 3 bases and the J gene lost 0 bases, with 11 bases spanning the gap. The CDR3 is 16 amino acids. CDR1 is MNHNY, CDR2 SVGAGI, per germline (reference sequence). Profiled with immunoSEQ multiplex PCR; TCRdb holds only in-frame clones, not every one. Found here are about 40,000 clones, 85% to 95% of them singletons; the top ten hold around 8.8%. The input for sequencing was CD8+ T cells from peripheral blood mononuclear cells, taken in the third trimester of pregnancy. V and J are TRBV6-6 and TRBJ1-4; D gene ambiguous. This clonotype originated in a female donor with multiple sclerosis, enrolled in a pregnancy study. CDR3 DNA: TGTGCCAGCAGTTATTTGGCTCGTGCAACTAATGAAAAACTGTTTTTT. It codes for CASSYLARATNEKLFF.